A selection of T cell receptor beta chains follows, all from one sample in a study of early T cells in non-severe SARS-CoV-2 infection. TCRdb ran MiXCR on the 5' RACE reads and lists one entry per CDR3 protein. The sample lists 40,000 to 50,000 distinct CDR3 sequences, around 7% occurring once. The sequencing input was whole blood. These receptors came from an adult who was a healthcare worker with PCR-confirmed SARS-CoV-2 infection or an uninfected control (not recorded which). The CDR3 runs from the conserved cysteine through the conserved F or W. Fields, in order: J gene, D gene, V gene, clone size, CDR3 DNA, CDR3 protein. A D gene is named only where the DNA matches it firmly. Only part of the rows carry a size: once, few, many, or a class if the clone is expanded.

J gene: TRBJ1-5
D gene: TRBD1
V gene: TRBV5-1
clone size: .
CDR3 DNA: TGCGCCAGCAGCTTAACAGGGGTCAATCAGCCCCAGCATTTT
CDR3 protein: CASSLTGVNQPQHF

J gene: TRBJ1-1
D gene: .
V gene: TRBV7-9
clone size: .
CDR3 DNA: TGTGCCAGCAGCTTCACGACGAACGAAGCTTTCTTT
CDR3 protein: CASSFTTNEAFF

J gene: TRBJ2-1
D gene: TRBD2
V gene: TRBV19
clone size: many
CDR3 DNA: TGTGCCAGTAGTAGACGACTAGCGGGGGCCAATGAGCAGTTCTTC
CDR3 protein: CASSRRLAGANEQFF

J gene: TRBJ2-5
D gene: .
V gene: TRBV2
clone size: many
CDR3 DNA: TGTGCCAGCAGTCCGCAAACAGCCCTCCAAGAGACCCAGTACTTC
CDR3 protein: CASSPQTALQETQYF

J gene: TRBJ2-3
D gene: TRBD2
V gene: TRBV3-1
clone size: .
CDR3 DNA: TGTGCCAGCAGCCATCTAGCGGGGGGTCCAGATACGCAGTATTTT
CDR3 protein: CASSHLAGGPDTQYF

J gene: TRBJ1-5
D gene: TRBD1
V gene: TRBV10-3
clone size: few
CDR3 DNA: TGTGCCATCAGTGAGTCGGGACAGGGGAAGGATCAGCCCCAGCATTTT
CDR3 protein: CAISESGQGKDQPQHF

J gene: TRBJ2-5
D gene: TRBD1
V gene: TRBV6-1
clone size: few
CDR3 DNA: TGTGCCAGCAGTGAGCAGAAGACAGGGAAGGAGACCCAGTACTTC
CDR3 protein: CASSEQKTGKETQYF

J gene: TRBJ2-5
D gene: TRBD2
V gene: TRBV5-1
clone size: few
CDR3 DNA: TGCGCCAGCAGCTTGATGGGGGGGACCCAAGAGACCCAGTACTTC
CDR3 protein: CASSLMGGTQETQYF

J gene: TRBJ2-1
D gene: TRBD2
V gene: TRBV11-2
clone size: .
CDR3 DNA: TGTGCCAGCAGCTTAGACTCGGGAGGATCGGGCTATGAGCAGTTCTTC
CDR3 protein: CASSLDSGGSGYEQFF

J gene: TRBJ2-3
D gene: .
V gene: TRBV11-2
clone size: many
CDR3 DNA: TGTGCCAGCAGCCCCTCCCTAGGGCGAGACACAGATACGCAGTATTTT
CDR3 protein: CASSPSLGRDTDTQYF

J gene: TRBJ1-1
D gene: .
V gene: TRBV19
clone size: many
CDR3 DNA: TGTGCCAGCAACCACGGGGACATCGGGACTGAAGCTTTCTTT
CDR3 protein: CASNHGDIGTEAFF

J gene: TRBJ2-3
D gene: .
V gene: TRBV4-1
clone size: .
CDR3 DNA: TGCGCCAGCAGCCAAGCGGCAGGGCGAGGAGATACGCAGTATTTT
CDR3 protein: CASSQAAGRGDTQYF

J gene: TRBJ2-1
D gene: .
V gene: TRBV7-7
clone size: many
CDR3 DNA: TGTGCCAGCAGCCCCCAGGAGGAGGGGCCTAGCTCCTACAATGAGCAGTTCTTC
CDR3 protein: CASSPQEEGPSSYNEQFF

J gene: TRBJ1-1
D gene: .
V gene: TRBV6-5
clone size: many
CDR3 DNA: TGTGCCAGCAGTTACTCGGCTTCAGCTATAGCTTTCTTT
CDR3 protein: CASSYSASAIAFF

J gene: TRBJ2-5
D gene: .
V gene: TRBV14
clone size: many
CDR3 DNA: TGTGCCAGCAGCCAAGATAGGACAGTTCAAGAGACCCAGTACTTC
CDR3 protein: CASSQDRTVQETQYF

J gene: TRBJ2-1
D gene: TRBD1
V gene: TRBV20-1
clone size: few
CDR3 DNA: TGCAGTGCGCCCCGACAGGGATTAAGCTCCTACAATGAGCAGTTCTTC
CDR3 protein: CSAPRQGLSSYNEQFF

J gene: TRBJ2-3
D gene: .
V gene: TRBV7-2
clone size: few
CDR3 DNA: TGTGCCAGCAGCTTATCTCCCGGATTCACAGATACGCAGTATTTT
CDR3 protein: CASSLSPGFTDTQYF

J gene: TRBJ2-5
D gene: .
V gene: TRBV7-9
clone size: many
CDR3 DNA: TGTGCCAGCAGCTTAGGGAACTGGGGTGGCCAAGAGACCCAGTACTTC
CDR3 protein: CASSLGNWGGQETQYF

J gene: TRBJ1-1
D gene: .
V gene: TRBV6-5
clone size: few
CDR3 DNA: TGTGCCAGCAGTTACTACCAGAACACTGAAGCTTTCTTT
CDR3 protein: CASSYYQNTEAFF

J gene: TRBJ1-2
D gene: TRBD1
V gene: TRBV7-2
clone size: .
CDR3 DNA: TGTGCCAGCAGCTTATTCGGCAGGGGGGAATTTGGTGGCTACACCTTC
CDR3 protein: CASSLFGRGEFGGYTF

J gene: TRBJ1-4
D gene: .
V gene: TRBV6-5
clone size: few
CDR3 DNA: TGTGCCAGCAGTATCTCAGGGCCAACTAATGAAAAACTGTTTTTT
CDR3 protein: CASSISGPTNEKLFF

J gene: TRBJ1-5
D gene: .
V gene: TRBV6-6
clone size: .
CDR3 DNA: TGTGCCAGCAGTTGGGGGCAGGGGACATATAGCAATCAGCCCCAGCATTTT
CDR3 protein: CASSWGQGTYSNQPQHF

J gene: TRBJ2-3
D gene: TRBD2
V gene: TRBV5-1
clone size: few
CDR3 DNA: TGCGCCAGCAGCTTATCCAGCGGGGGAGATACGCAGTATTTT
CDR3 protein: CASSLSSGGDTQYF

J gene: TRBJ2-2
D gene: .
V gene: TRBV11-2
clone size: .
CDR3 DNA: TGTGCCAGCAGCCTCTGGGTCTCCGGGGAGCTGTTTTTT
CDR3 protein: CASSLWVSGELFF

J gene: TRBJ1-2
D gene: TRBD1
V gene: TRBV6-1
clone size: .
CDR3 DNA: TGTGCCAGCAGTGCCAGGACAGGGTCCTATGGCTACACCTTC
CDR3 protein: CASSARTGSYGYTF

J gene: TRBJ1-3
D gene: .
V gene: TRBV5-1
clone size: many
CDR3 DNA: TGCGCCAGCCAGGGGACTACTGGAAACACCATATATTTT
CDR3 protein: CASQGTTGNTIYF

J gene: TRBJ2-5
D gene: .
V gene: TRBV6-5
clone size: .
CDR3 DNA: TGTGCCAGCAGTTTCAATCAGGGGGAGACCCAGTACTTC
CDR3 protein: CASSFNQGETQYF

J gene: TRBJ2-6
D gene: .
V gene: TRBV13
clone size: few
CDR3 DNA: TGTGCCAGCAGCTTAAGGACCGTACTCTCTGGGGCCAACGTCCTGACTTTC
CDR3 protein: CASSLRTVLSGANVLTF

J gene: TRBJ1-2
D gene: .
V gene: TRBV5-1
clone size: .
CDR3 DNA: TGCGCCAGCAGCTTGGCCCCCCAGGCGGCTGGCTACACCTTC
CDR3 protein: CASSLAPQAAGYTF